Following are 21 T cell receptor beta chains from one sample sequenced in a study of OX40 agonist ivuxolimab in advanced cancers. Repertoires were generated with immunoSEQ multiplex PCR, while TCRdb's copy carries only in-frame clones and drops some. The sample has around 26,000 clones, under 85% seen once; the top ten hold about 13%. The material was CD4+ or CD8+ T cells sorted from blood, obtained in a trial of the OX40 agonist ivuxolimab. The receptors come from an adult with an advanced solid tumor such as melanoma, head and neck, liver or kidney cancer.

V is TRBV30 and J is TRBJ2-7, with unresolved D. This CDR3 has 12 amino acids. CDR1 GTSNPN and CDR2 SVGIG come from the germline V gene (reference sequence). Trimming took off 0 bases at V and 5 bases at J, with 8 bases between the two ends. CDR3 protein: CAWSVGFDEQYF. The CDR3 DNA is TGTGCCTGGAGTGTAGGGTTTGACGAGCAGTACTTC.

The rearrangement uses TRBV13 and TRBJ1-1; D remains unclear. Germline V CDR1 and CDR2: PRHDT, FYEKMQ (reference sequence). The CDR3 extends over 14 amino acids. V was trimmed by 1 base and J by 1 base, leaving 7 bases between them. The CDR3: CASSLVAGNTEAFF. The CDR3, as DNA: TGTGCCAGCAGCTTAGTTGCAGGGAACACTGAAGCTTTCTTT.

The chain combines TRBV5-4 with TRBJ1-4; 8 nucleotides line up with TRBD1. Per germline, CDR1 SGHNT and CDR2 YYREEE (reference sequence). The CDR3 has 14 amino acids. Unmatched junction bases numbered 4, after V lost 4 bases and J lost 5 bases. The CDR3 nucleotides are TGTGCCAGCAGCCAAACAGGGGGAAATGAAAAACTGTTTTTT. Residues: CASSQTGGNEKLFF.

The rearrangement links TRBV6-6 to TRBJ1-1; D uncertain. CDR3 length: 11 residues. With 4 bases removed from V and 11 bases from J, the gap between germline ends came to 11 bases. Germline CDR1 reads MNHNY; CDR2 reads SVGAGI (reference sequence). The CDR3 is CASSFNWDAFF. The CDR3 DNA is TGTGCCAGCAGTTTTAACTGGGATGCTTTCTTT.

V gene TRBV11-2 combines with J gene TRBJ1-5; D gene ambiguous. In germline, CDR1 is SGHAT, CDR2 FQNNGV. The CDR3 sequence is 15 residues long. Trimming removed 1 base from V and 6 bases from J, with 13 bases in between. In DNA form, the CDR3 reads TGTGCCAGCAGCTTAGGCACGGTCACGGGTCAGCCCCAGCATTTT. As protein: CASSLGTVTGQPQHF.

The chain uses TRBV7-9 and TRBJ1-2; 7 positions agree with TRBD1. CDR1 SEHNR and CDR2 FQNEAQ come from the germline V gene (reference sequence). Trimming took 3 bases from V and 4 from J; bases not matched to a gene: 5. This CDR3 is built from 14 residues. The CDR3 loop is CASSFSGTAYGYTF. CDR3 sequence (DNA): TGTGCCAGCAGCTTCTCCGGGACAGCCTATGGCTACACCTTC.

This clone is medium-sized (0.01 to 0.1%). The chain has TRBV5-1 and TRBJ1-1, with TRBD1 matching over 7 bases. The junction had 6 bases not matched to a gene; V was cut back by 4 bases and J by 0 bases. CDR1 is SGHRS and CDR2 is YFSETQ in the germline V gene. This CDR3 spans 15 amino acids. The CDR3 coding sequence is TGCGCCAGCAGCATAACCGGGACAGTGAACACTGAAGCTTTCTTT. Translated: CASSITGTVNTEAFF.

Here the CDR3 DNA reads TGTGCCAGTACCGCCCCCGGAATCTATGGCTACACCTTC. Its protein product is CASTAPGIYGYTF. J is TRBJ1-2 and V is TRBV19, with no clear D. In germline, CDR1 is LNHDA, CDR2 SQIVND (reference sequence). Trimming pared 7 bases from V and 4 bases from J, leaving 13 bases between. The CDR3 loop spans 13 amino acids.

The chain recombines TRBV5-4 with TRBJ2-7, with D tentatively TRBD1 (6 bases). CDR3 length equals 14 residues. Germline V gene lookup returns CDR1 SGHNT and CDR2 YYREEE (reference sequence). Deletions cut 2 bases from V and 5 bases from J, with 14 bases between. This CDR3 is CASSLTGLWNEQYF. The CDR3 DNA reads TGTGCCAGCAGCTTAACAGGGCTTTGGAACGAGCAGTACTTC. Variable domain in full (rest from reference TRBV5-4 and TRBJ2-7): ETGVTQSPTHLIKTRGQQVTLRCSSQSGHNTVSWYQQALGQGPQFIFQYYREEENGRGNFPPRFSGLQFPNYSSELNVNALELDDSALYLCASSLTGLWNEQYFGPGTRLTVT.

The V and J genes are TRBV7-3 and TRBJ1-1; D remains ambiguous. In germline, CDR1 is SGHTA, CDR2 FQGTGA. The CDR3 loop spans 15 amino acids. Trimming pared 2 bases from V and 3 bases from J, leaving 13 bases between. The CDR3 bases are TGTGCCAGCAGCTTATCGGGTTACTGGGACACTGAAGCTTTCTTT. Residues: CASSLSGYWDTEAFF.

The chain links TRBV28 to TRBJ1-5; 7 bases align to TRBD1. With 5 bases clipped from V and 6 bases from J, the junction kept 1 base outside the gene matches. This CDR3 spans 12 amino acids. CDR1 and CDR2 (germline): MDHEN, SYDVKM. CDR3 in amino acids: CASSEGAQPQHF. The CDR3 DNA is TGTGCCAGCAGTGAGGGGGCTCAGCCCCAGCATTTT. The complete variable domain, with remaining parts taken from reference TRBV28 and TRBJ1-5, reads DVKVTQSSRYLVKRTGEKVFLECVQDMDHENMFWYRQDPGLGLRLIYFSYDVKMKEKGDIPEGYSVSREKKERFSLILESASTNQTSMYLCASSEGAQPQHFGDGTRLSIL.

The chain joins TRBV5-5 to TRBJ2-7; 11 positions agree with TRBD1. The CDR3 is 16 amino acids. V lost 4 bases, J lost 4 bases, and 10 bases stayed unmatched. The germline gives CDR1 SGHKS, CDR2 YYEKEE (reference sequence). The CDR3 region is CASSLIPGQGVYEQYF. CDR3 coding DNA: TGTGCCAGCAGCCTCATACCGGGACAGGGGGTTTACGAGCAGTACTTC.

The CDR3 DNA reads TGCGCCAGCAGCGGAACACAGGGAAGGGACACCGGGGAGCTGTTTTTT. The encoded protein is CASSGTQGRDTGELFF. The chain carries TRBV5-1 and TRBJ2-2, with D tentatively TRBD1 (6 bases). V shed 4 bases and J shed 3 bases, with 16 bases lying between them. Germline V CDR1 and CDR2: SGHRS, YFSETQ. The CDR3 runs to 16 residues.

V is TRBV15 and J is TRBJ1-1; TRBD1 might be the D (5 bases). The CDR3 runs to 15 residues. V gave up 1 base and J gave up 4 bases, with 13 bases separating them. The germline CDR1 and CDR2 sequences are LNHNV and YYDKDF (reference sequence). CDR3 DNA sequence: TGTGCCACCAGCAGAGGATTAGAGGGGAGCACTGAAGCTTTCTTT. Encoded protein: CATSRGLEGSTEAFF.

The rearrangement joins TRBV7-2 to TRBJ1-5; D is perhaps TRBD1 (6 bases). Germline V gene data show CDR1 as SGHTA and CDR2 as FQGNSA. The CDR3 totals 15 residues. V was cut by 5 bases and J by 7 bases, with 18 bases left in between. CDR3 sequence reads: CASSRNTGLRQPQHF. The CDR3 nucleotides read TGTGCCAGCAGCCGGAACACAGGGTTAAGGCAGCCCCAGCATTTT.

The table lists this clone with a count of one. The CDR3: CASSYLNRVDETQYF. CDR3 in DNA: TGTGCCAGCAGTTACTTGAACAGGGTTGACGAGACCCAGTACTTC. The genes are TRBV6-5 and TRBJ2-5; D perhaps matches TRBD1 (6 bases). The CDR3 covers 15 residues. Germline CDR1 is MNHEY and CDR2 is SVGAGI. V lost 1 base to trimming and J lost 5 bases, with 14 bases between them.

This rearrangement joins TRBV6-6 to TRBJ1-3; D ambiguous. The CDR3 runs to 15 residues. Germline V gene data show CDR1 as MNHNY and CDR2 as SVGAGI (reference sequence). Between the trimmed V and J ends, which lost 4 bases and 0 bases, there was a span of 10 bases. CDR3 nucleotides: TGTGCCAGCAGTTGGGTGGGGAGCTCTGGAAACACCATATATTTT. This translates into CASSWVGSSGNTIYF.

Concerning this clone: The junction and the germline gene differ at one end; a read error may be behind it. The CDR3 bases are TGTGCCAGCAGTGGGGAACCTGGGGCCAACGTCCTGATTTTC. It codes for CASSGEPGANVLIF. J is TRBJ2-6 and V is TRBV2; possibly TRBD1 for D (5 bases). From germline, CDR1 is SNHLY and CDR2 FYNNEI. The length of the CDR3 is 14 residues.

J is TRBJ2-2 and V is TRBV29-1; TRBD1 matches 7 bases. Looked up from germline, CDR1 is SQVTM and CDR2 is ANQGSEA. The CDR3 is 12 amino acids. Trimming at V came to 5 bases and at J to 10 bases, leaving 7 bases not matched to a gene. The CDR3 nucleotides read TGCAGCGTTACCACCACAGGGGTGGAGCTGTTTTTT. It yields the protein CSVTTTGVELFF.

The chain uses TRBV5-1 and TRBJ1-3; 8 nucleotides agree with TRBD1. CDR1 is SGHRS, CDR2 YFSETQ, per germline. CDR3 size: 15 residues. The J segment lost 6 bases and the V segment lost 0 bases, leaving 5 bases of the junction unmatched. CDR3 loop: CASSLVPGGENTIYF. The DNA of the CDR3 is TGCGCCAGCAGCTTGGTTCCAGGGGGCGAAAACACCATATATTTT.

This rearrangement joins TRBV5-6 to TRBJ2-3, with no clear D. CDR1 and CDR2 from the germline V gene are SGHDT and YYEEEE. This CDR3 spans 12 amino acids. The germline V and J ends were trimmed by 7 bases and 5 bases, with 11 bases remaining between them. The CDR3: CASGSFIDTQYF. The CDR3 coding sequence is TGTGCCAGCGGAAGCTTTATAGATACGCAGTATTTT.